This paragraph covers one T cell receptor beta chain sequence. Its antigen is unidentified. Germline-derived CDR1 and CDR2 are SNHLY and FYNNEI. V dropped 7 bases and J dropped 2 bases, with 18 bases sitting between them. There are 15 residues in the CDR3. CD45RO-negative, CCR7-selected cells formed the naive CD8 fraction, which excluded terminally differentiated effector memory CD45RA+ cells. Clones were read by immunoSEQ multiplex PCR, and TCRdb kept only the in-frame ones, dropping some. The repertoire consists of about 2.1 million clones, with more than 85% occurring once and the leading ten covering roughly 1.7%. This sample is drawn from a study of shared clonotypes between healthy human individuals. Study-level points and caveats: In contrast to clonotypes shared by all four donors, non-shared clonotypes had lower generation probabilities.

V is TRBV2 and J is TRBJ2-7; perhaps TRBD1 as D (6 bases). What was sequenced was naive CD8+ T cells from PBMCs. This clonotype was sampled from a man aged 18 to 30 in good health. Some clones in this sample may be carry-over from other donors' samples. The CDR3 DNA follows: TGTGCCAGCAAGCCGAGCCGGGACAAAGCCTACGAGCAGTACTTC. Protein: CASKPSRDKAYEQYF.